The 20 T cell receptor beta chains below come from one sample, sequenced in a study of T cells in Graves' hyperthyroidism and ophthalmopathy. TCR beta CDR3 regions were amplified from RNA. TCR CDR3 regions were first amplified by RT-PCR with HTBI primers. TCRdb reanalysed the multiplex PCR reads using MiXCR and keeps one entry per CDR3 protein. The sample includes fewer than 500,000 distinct CDR3 sequences, roughly 14% of them seen just once. Material for sequencing was blood. Receptors were obtained from a man aged 18 to 35 with Graves' ophthalmopathy.

The sample holds many counts of this clonotype. This chain connects TRBV7-2 to TRBJ1-1, with TRBD1 matching over 10 bases. Germline CDR1 reads SGHTA; CDR2 reads FQGNSA. The junction had 7 bases not matched to a gene; V was cut back by 5 bases and J by 1 base. The CDR3 runs 16 residues. The CDR3 DNA reads TGTGCCAGCAGCCCGGCCTGGACAGGGGGGAACACTGAAGCTTTCTTT. It yields the protein CASSPAWTGGNTEAFF.

This clonotype was seen many times. This chain connects TRBV5-1 to TRBJ1-5; 7 nucleotides match TRBD1. This CDR3 comprises 14 residues. Per germline, CDR1 SGHRS and CDR2 YFSETQ. With V trimmed by 2 bases and J by 5 bases, 4 bases remained unmatched. DNA for the CDR3: TGCGCCAGCAGCTTCTCCGGGACAGATCAGCCCCAGCATTTT. Translated, it gives CASSFSGTDQPQHF. The full variable domain, in which reference TRBV5-1 and TRBJ1-5 provide the parts outside the CDR3, is KAGVTQTPRYLIKTRGQQVTLSCSPISGHRSVSWYQQTPGQGLQFLFEYFSETQRNKGNFPGRFSGRQFSNSRSEMNVSTLELGDSALYLCASSFSGTDQPQHFGDGTRLSIL.

In its sample, this clonotype was seen many times. The V gene is TRBV9, the J gene TRBJ2-7; D is perhaps TRBD2 (7 bases). Trimming removed 0 bases from V and 7 bases from J, with 11 bases in between. Germline values: CDR1 SGDLS, CDR2 YYNGEE. This CDR3 comprises 13 residues. DNA of the CDR3: TGTGCCAGCAGCGTAGAAGGGGGGGGTGAGCAGTACTTC. This gives the protein CASSVEGGGEQYF. Filled out from reference TRBV9 and TRBJ2-7, the complete variable domain reads DSGVTQTPKHLITATGQRVTLRCSPRSGDLSVYWYQQSLDQGLQFLIQYYNGEERAKGNILERFSAQQFPDLHSELNLSSLELGDSALYFCASSVEGGGEQYFGPGTRLTVT.

The table lists this clonotype with many counts. The J gene is TRBJ2-3, the V gene TRBV12-3 or TRBV12-4; D not resolved. V was cut by 4 bases and J by 3 bases, with 11 bases left in between. The CDR3 consists of 14 residues. CDR3 loop: CASSSALLTDTQYF. CDR3 nucleotide sequence: TGTGCCAGCAGTTCCGCGCTCTTAACAGATACGCAGTATTTT.

This clonotype was counted ten times or more. The chain combines TRBV4-1 with TRBJ2-5; D is uncertain. V was pared by 0 bases and J by 2 bases, with 10 bases between. This CDR3 has 15 amino acids. Germline-derived CDR1 and CDR2 are MGHRA and YSYEKL. CDR3 loop: CASSQDLVGQETQYF. The CDR3 DNA reads as TGCGCCAGCAGCCAAGATTTGGTCGGGCAAGAGACCCAGTACTTC.

To note about this clonotype: A much more abundant neighbour one base away suggests this may be a read error. Because the CDR3 is missing its conserved closing phenylalanine or tryptophan, this is likely a read error. V is TRBV10-3 and J is TRBJ1-1; perhaps TRBD1 as D (6 bases). V dropped 3 bases and J dropped 5 bases, with 22 bases sitting between them. CDR1 is ENHRY, CDR2 SYGVKD, per germline. This CDR3 contains 17 residues. CDR3 in amino acids: CAISDSRGGARDTEAFL. The CDR3 DNA sequence: TGTGCCATCAGTGATTCCCGCGGGGGGGCGCGGGATACTGAAGCTTTCCTT.

The chain is built from TRBV7-9 and TRBJ1-4; TRBD1 matches 10 bases. Germline-derived CDR1 and CDR2 are SEHNR and FQNEAQ (reference sequence). The CDR3 covers 16 residues. The J segment lost 6 bases and the V segment lost 6 bases, leaving 10 bases of the junction unmatched. The CDR3: CASSHTAGTGDEKLFF. The CDR3 DNA is TGTGCCAGCAGTCATACTGCCGGGACAGGGGATGAAAAACTGTTTTTT. Full variable domain (rest looked up from reference TRBV7-9 and TRBJ1-4): DTGVSQNPRHKITKRGQNVTFRCDPISEHNRLYWYRQTLGQGPEFLTYFQNEAQLEKSRLLSDRFSAERPKGSFSTLEIQRTEQGDSAMYLCASSHTAGTGDEKLFFGSGTQLSVL.

This sequence joins TRBV12-3 or TRBV12-4 and TRBJ1-4; TRBD1 is a possible D gene (6 bases). Trimming took off 4 bases at V and 0 bases at J, with 12 bases between the two ends. The CDR3 extends over 16 amino acids. CDR3 sequence reads: CASSWQTGPTNEKLFF. CDR3 nucleotide sequence: TGTGCCAGCAGTTGGCAGACAGGCCCAACTAATGAAAAACTGTTTTTT.

The chain combines TRBV6-1 with TRBJ1-4; D gene unclear. The CDR3 length is 15 residues. Trimming cost V 6 bases and J 0 bases, with 11 bases left between them. Germline V gene data show CDR1 as MNHNS and CDR2 as SASEGT. Written as DNA, the CDR3 is TGTGCCAGCAGCCCGGACGGTGCAACTAATGAAAAACTGTTTTTT. Translation gives CASSPDGATNEKLFF.

In its sample, this clonotype was seen many times. The chain is built from TRBV5-1 and TRBJ2-3, with 9 bases lining up with TRBD1. This CDR3 has 15 amino acids. CDR1 is SGHRS, CDR2 YFSETQ, per germline. V shed 2 bases and J 4 bases; nucleotides not matched to a gene: 5. DNA of the CDR3: TGCGCCAGCAGCTTTCTAGGGACAGGGCCAGATACGCAGTATTTT. Translating it yields CASSFLGTGPDTQYF.

This clonotype was found many times. V and J are TRBV6-1 and TRBJ2-3; tentatively, D is TRBD2 (5 bases). The ends were cut back, 4 bases at V and 2 bases at J, with 19 bases in the middle. The CDR3 contains 17 residues. Germline assignment: CDR1 MNHNS and CDR2 SASEGT. This CDR3 reads CASSATPHRDYTDTQYF. As DNA, the CDR3 is TGTGCCAGCAGTGCGACGCCGCACAGAGACTACACAGATACGCAGTATTTT.

This clonotype came up many times. This sequence joins TRBV10-3 and TRBJ1-4; D is undetermined. This CDR3 is built from 13 residues. With 4 bases removed from V and 3 bases from J, the gap between germline ends came to 6 bases. Germline CDR1 and CDR2: ENHRY and SYGVKD. CDR3 DNA: TGTGCCATCAGTGGAGGGTCTAATGAAAAACTGTTTTTT. Its translation: CAISGGSNEKLFF.

There are many counts of this clonotype. This rearrangement joins TRBV18 to TRBJ1-1; maybe TRBD1 (5 bases). Trimming took off 9 bases at V and 2 bases at J, with 13 bases between the two ends. CDR3 size: 13 residues. Germline assignment: CDR1 KGHSH and CDR2 LQKENI. The CDR3: CASRGGGNTEAFF. CDR3 DNA sequence: TGTGCCAGTAGGGGAGGCGGTAACACTGAAGCTTTCTTT.

This clonotype showed up many times. CDR3 nucleotides: TGTGCCAGCTCACCCCGGGACTCCTACAATGAGCAGTTCTTC. This translates into CASSPRDSYNEQFF. The chain employs TRBV18 and TRBJ2-1; D perhaps matches TRBD2 (5 bases). Per germline, CDR1 KGHSH and CDR2 LQKENI. Trimming removed 3 bases from V and 0 bases from J, with 6 bases in between. The CDR3 covers 14 residues.

The V call is TRBV7-2, the J call TRBJ1-3; 7 nucleotides match TRBD1. The CDR3 loop spans 15 amino acids. Unmatched junction bases numbered 6, after V lost 5 bases and J lost 2 bases. Germline CDR1 reads SGHTA; CDR2 reads FQGNSA. The CDR3 region is CASSPDTGAGNTIYF. In DNA form, the CDR3 reads TGTGCCAGCAGCCCGGACACAGGGGCTGGAAACACCATATATTTT.

This clonotype was seen many times. The V call is TRBV24-1, the J call TRBJ2-1; D unclear. V lost 1 base, J lost 8 bases, and 2 bases lay in between. This CDR3 is 11 amino acids long. Looked up from germline, CDR1 is KGHDR and CDR2 is SFDVKD. This chain's CDR3 is CATSDFDEQFF. The CDR3 DNA sequence: TGTGCCACCAGTGATTTCGATGAGCAGTTCTTC.

Ten or more counts support this clonotype. The chain combines TRBV6-1 with TRBJ2-5; TRBD2 agrees at 15 bases. Losses at the gene ends were 10 bases for V and 4 bases for J; bases not matched to a gene: 4. The CDR3 loop spans 14 amino acids. Germline loops: CDR1 MNHNS, CDR2 SASEGT. Here the CDR3 reads CATSGLAGGETQYF. The CDR3 nucleotides read TGTGCCACATCGGGACTAGCGGGGGGAGAGACCCAGTACTTC.

J is TRBJ2-5 and V is TRBV20-1; D remains unclear. Germline-derived CDR1 and CDR2 are DFQATT and SNEGSKA (reference sequence). Between the trimmed V and J ends, which lost 3 bases and 3 bases, there was a span of 11 bases. The length of the CDR3 is 13 residues. The CDR3 is CSASRTSKETQYF. CDR3 coding DNA: TGCAGTGCTAGTAGGACGTCTAAAGAGACCCAGTACTTC.

This rearrangement joins TRBV13 to TRBJ2-7; 12 bases match TRBD1. Germline-derived CDR1 and CDR2 are PRHDT and FYEKMQ (reference sequence). The ends lost 5 bases at V and 4 bases at J; junction bases unmatched: 6. This CDR3 has 15 residues. The CDR3 protein is CASSAEGQGAYEQYF. The CDR3 region has the DNA TGTGCCAGCAGCGCAGAGGGACAGGGGGCATACGAGCAGTACTTC.

This rearrangement joins TRBV5-8 to TRBJ2-2; TRBD1 matches at 7 bases. V lost 1 base to trimming and J lost 6 bases; unmatched junction nucleotides: 6. The CDR3 contains 15 residues. CDR1 is SGHTS, CDR2 YDEGEE, per germline. CDR3 sequence reads: CASSLRGLSPGELFF. The CDR3 region has the DNA TGTGCCAGCAGCTTGAGGGGGCTATCCCCCGGGGAGCTGTTTTTT.